This T cell receptor beta chain comes out of a study of PD-1 blockade in classical Hodgkin lymphoma (dated by TCRdb to 2018 to 2021). Regarding the research as a whole: Nivolumab dosing was 3 mg/kg intravenously every 2 weeks, continuing until either disease progression or unacceptable toxicity. A peripheral blood immune signature of response to PD-1 blockade in classical Hodgkin lymphoma was defined using TCR beta sequencing and CyTOF.

The paper as a whole reports these results and caveats: Baseline TCR diversity was reported to be lower in newly diagnosed patients than in healthy donors and to be lower still in relapsed/refractory patients. Trial patients with a complete response had baseline diversity similar to that of newly diagnosed patients, while partial responders and progressors had significantly lower diversity. Lower diversity was seen in patients whose nivolumab began less than 1 year after ASCT, and these patients were left out of later analyses so that immune reconstitution would not confound the results. A significant rise by C4D1 was seen in CD4+ but not CD8+ TCR diversity (p=0.0027 vs p=0.16), with the rise being most apparent in complete responders (p=0.02). The study covered only a single clinical trial cohort, and the causes of the repertoire differences, possibly disease activity or prior therapy, were still not defined.

V and J are truncated by 8 bases and 4 bases respectively, leaving an intervening sequence of 11 bases. CDR1 and CDR2, looked up from the germline V gene, are SNHLY and FYNNEI. Its CDR3 holds 12 amino acids, cysteine through phenylalanine. The read is trimmed to its CDR3 DNA, 36 bases read in frame from base 1. Turning to this clone: This receptor's antigen is unknown. No base quality information exists; no much larger clone differs at one position.

The sample's time point, from its label and the paper: cycle 4 day 1 (C4D1), after around six weeks of nivolumab. Every trial patient had relapsed following autologous stem cell transplantation, and prior brentuximab vedotin exposure was what differed among cohorts A, B and C. CD4+ T cells were purified from thawed PBMCs by magnetic negative selection with a Miltenyi CD4+ T cell isolation kit. A total of over 50 patients with relapsed/refractory classical Hodgkin lymphoma made up the trial cohort, and each patient's best overall response was complete response, partial response or progressive disease. Trial patients were treated with single-agent nivolumab in the multi-cohort phase II CheckMate 205 trial. Best overall response was determined by an independent review committee according to the 2007 International Working Group response criteria. Trial PBMCs were collected just before the start of nivolumab (C1D1) and during therapy at cycle 2 day 1 and cycle 4 day 1. Peripheral blood was collected in 8 mL Vacutainer Cell Preparation Tubes, from which PBMCs were isolated by centrifugation and then cryopreserved. Purified CD4+ and CD8+ fractions were prepared only for cases with an additional available PBMC sample. Magnetically labelled cells were depleted on LS columns in a quadroMACS separator, and the flow-through was collected as the purified fraction.

The Qiagen DNeasy kit was used to extract genomic DNA from unsorted PBMCs and from the negatively selected CD4+ and CD8+ fractions. Amplification of TCR beta CDR3 regions was done by immunoSEQ multiplex PCR with primers that anneal to V and J segments. A synthetic immune receptor repertoire was used to minimize amplification bias, and any remaining bias was removed computationally after sequencing. The source study handled its data this way. Repertoire diversity was quantified as the Shannon entropy index using custom Python scripts. Unsorted, CD4+ and CD8+ repertoires were examined separately, except in combined analyses, for which CD4+ and CD8+ sequences were merged in silico. A clone counted as expanded when the clone's frequency after treatment rose at least 2-fold relative to C1D1, and clones undetected at baseline were given a pseudocount of 0.5. Singleton clones were defined as clones with 0 or 1 copy at C1D1, and non-singleton clones were defined as clones with 2 or more copies. Clones expanded in unsorted samples were assigned a CD4+, CD8+ or unknown annotation through matching of protein sequences in sorted samples from the same patient. Wilcoxon tests were applied to paired samples to test diversity changes from C1D1 to C4D1. TCRdb took over this immuneACCESS table, retaining in-frame rearrangements with V and J assigned. Such tables are incomplete; in checked studies, under half of the missing clones stem from an unresolved V gene, and the remainder is unexplained. V and J calls and clone size follow that table, whereas D and trimming were derived from the DNA. Across this sample there are some 11,000 clones, with roughly 74% seen only once. The top ten hold around 3.4% of the sample.

The sequence came from a human donor with classical Hodgkin lymphoma. The rearranged chain carries TRBV2 and TRBJ1-1; no D gene call is confident. The sample consisted of CD4+ T cells from blood, taken before the fourth cycle of nivolumab. The nucleotide sequence reads as follows: TGTGCCAGCGGGCCCCATAGCACTGAAGCTTTCTTT. This is translated as CASGPHSTEAFF.